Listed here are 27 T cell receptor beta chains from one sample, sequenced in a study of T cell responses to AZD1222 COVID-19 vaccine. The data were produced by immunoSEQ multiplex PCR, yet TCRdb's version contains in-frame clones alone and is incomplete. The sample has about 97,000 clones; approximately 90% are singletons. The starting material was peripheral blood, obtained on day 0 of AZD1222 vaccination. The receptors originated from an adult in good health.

The CDR3 reads CASSRQAGNSPLHF. CDR3 in DNA: TGTGCCAGCTCACGACAGGCCGGGAATTCACCCCTCCACTTT. J is TRBJ1-6 and V is TRBV18; D might be TRBD1 (6 bases). The CDR3 sequence is 14 residues long. The V gene's germline CDR1 is KGHSH and CDR2 LQKENI. V shed 4 bases and J shed 7 bases, with 11 bases lying between them.

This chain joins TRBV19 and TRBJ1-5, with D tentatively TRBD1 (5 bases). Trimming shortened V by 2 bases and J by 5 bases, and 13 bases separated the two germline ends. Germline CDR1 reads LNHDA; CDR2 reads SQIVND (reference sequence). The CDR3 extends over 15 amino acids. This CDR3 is CASSIRGWGYQPQHF. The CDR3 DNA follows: TGTGCCAGTAGTATACGGGGCTGGGGGTATCAGCCCCAGCATTTT.

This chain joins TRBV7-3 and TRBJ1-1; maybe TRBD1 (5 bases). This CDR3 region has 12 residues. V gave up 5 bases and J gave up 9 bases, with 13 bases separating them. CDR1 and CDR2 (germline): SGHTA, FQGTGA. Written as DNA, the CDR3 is TGTGCCAGCAGCACCTCCGGGGGACAAGCTTTCTTT. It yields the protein CASSTSGGQAFF.

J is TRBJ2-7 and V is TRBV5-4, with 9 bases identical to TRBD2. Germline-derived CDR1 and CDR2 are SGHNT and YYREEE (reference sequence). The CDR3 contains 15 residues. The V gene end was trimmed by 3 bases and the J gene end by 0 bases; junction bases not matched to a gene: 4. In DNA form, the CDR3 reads TGTGCCAGCAGCTACAGCGGGGGGTCCTCCTACGAGCAGTACTTC. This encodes CASSYSGGSSYEQYF.

CDR3 nucleotides: TGTGCCAGCAGCATAAAGACAGGGTGGGGCACCGGGGAGCTGTTTTTT. It is translated as CASSIKTGWGTGELFF. This rearrangement joins TRBV11-3 to TRBJ2-2; 7 bases fit TRBD1. The V and J ends lost 5 bases and 4 bases, in that order; junction bases with no gene match: 10. Germline V CDR1 and CDR2: SGHNT, YENEEA. The CDR3 extends over 16 amino acids.

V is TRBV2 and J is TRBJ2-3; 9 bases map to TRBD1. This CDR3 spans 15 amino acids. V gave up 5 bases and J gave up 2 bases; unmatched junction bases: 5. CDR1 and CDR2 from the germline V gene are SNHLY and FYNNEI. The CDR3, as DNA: TGTGCCAGCAGTTATTGGGACAGGGCCACAGATACGCAGTATTTT. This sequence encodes CASSYWDRATDTQYF. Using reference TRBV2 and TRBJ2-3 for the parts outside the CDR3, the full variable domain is EPEVTQTPSHQVTQMGQEVILRCVPISNHLYFYWYRQILGQKVEFLVSFYNNEISEKSEIFDDQFSVERPDGSNFTLKIRSTKLEDSAMYFCASSYWDRATDTQYFGPGTRLTVL.

CDR3 loop: CASSGAPGQAPYEQYF. CDR3 nucleotides: TGTGCCAGTAGTGGAGCCCCGGGACAGGCCCCCTACGAGCAGTACTTC. The chain recombines TRBV19 with TRBJ2-7; TRBD1 agrees at 8 bases. V shed 5 bases and J 2 bases; nucleotides not matched to a gene: 11. CDR1 and CDR2 (germline): LNHDA, SQIVND (reference sequence). The CDR3 has 16 residues.

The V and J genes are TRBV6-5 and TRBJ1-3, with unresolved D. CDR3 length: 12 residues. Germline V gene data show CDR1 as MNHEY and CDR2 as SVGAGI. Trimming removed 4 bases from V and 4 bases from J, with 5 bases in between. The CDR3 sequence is CASSSPGNTIYF. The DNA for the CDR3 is TGTGCCAGCAGTTCACCGGGAAACACCATATATTTT.

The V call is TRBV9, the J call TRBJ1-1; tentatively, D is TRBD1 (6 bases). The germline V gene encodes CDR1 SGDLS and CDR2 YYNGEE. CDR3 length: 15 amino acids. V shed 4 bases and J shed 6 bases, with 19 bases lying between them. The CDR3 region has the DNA TGTGCCAGCAGCCCTCCTCAGGGGCTTGCGGCTGAAGCTTTCTTT. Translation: CASSPPQGLAAEAFF.

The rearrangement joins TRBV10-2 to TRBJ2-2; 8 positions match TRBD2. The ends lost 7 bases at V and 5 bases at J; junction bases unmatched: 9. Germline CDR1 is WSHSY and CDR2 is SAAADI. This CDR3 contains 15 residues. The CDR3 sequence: CASNNGGAGTGELFF. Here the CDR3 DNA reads TGCGCCAGCAACAACGGGGGGGCGGGTACCGGGGAGCTGTTTTTT.

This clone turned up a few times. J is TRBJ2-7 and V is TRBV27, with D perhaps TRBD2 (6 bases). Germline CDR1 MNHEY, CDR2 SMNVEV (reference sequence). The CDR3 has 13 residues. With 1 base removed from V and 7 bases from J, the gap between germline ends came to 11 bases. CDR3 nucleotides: TGTGCCAGCAGTTTATGGTCAGGGAGGGAGCAGTACTTC. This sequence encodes CASSLWSGREQYF.

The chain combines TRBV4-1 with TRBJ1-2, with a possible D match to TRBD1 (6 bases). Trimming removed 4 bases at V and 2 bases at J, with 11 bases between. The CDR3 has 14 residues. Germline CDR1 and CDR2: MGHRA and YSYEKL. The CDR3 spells CASSRAQGNYGYTF. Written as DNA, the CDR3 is TGCGCCAGCAGCCGAGCCCAGGGGAACTATGGCTACACCTTC.

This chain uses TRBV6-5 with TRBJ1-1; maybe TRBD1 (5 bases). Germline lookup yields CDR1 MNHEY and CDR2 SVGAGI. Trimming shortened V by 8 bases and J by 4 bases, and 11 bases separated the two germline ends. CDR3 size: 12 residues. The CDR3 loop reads CASLRGGTEAFF. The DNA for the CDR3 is TGTGCCAGCCTCCGGGGGGGCACTGAAGCTTTCTTT.

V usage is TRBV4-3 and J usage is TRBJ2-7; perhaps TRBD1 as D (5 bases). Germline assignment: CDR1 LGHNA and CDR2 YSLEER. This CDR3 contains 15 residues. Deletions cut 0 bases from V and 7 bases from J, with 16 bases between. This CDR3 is CASSQETEPLSEQYF. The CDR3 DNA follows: TGCGCCAGCAGCCAAGAGACAGAACCCCTTTCAGAGCAGTACTTC.

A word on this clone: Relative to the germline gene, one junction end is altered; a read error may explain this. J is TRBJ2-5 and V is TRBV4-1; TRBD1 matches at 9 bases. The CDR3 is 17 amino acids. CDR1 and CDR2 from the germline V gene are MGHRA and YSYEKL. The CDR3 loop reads CASSKDKGTGYGETQYF. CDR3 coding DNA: TGCGCCAGCAGCAAAGATAAAGGGACAGGGTATGGGGAGACCCAGTACTTC.

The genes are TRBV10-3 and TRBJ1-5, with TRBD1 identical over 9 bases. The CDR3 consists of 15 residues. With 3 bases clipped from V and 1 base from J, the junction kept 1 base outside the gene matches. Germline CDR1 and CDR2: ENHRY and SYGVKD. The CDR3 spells CAISDGQGSNQPQHF. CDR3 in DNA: TGTGCCATCAGTGATGGACAGGGGAGCAATCAGCCCCAGCATTTT.

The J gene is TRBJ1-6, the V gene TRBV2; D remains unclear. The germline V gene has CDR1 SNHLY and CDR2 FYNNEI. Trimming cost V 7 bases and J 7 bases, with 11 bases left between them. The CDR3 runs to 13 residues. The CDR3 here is CASTGQQNSPLHF. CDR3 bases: TGTGCCAGCACTGGGCAGCAGAATTCACCCCTCCACTTT.

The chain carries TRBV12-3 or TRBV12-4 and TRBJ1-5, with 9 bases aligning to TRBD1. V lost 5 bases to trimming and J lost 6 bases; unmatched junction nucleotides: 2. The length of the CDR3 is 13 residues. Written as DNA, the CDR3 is TGTGCCAGCAGTGGACAGGGGATTCAGCCCCAGCATTTT. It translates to CASSGQGIQPQHF.

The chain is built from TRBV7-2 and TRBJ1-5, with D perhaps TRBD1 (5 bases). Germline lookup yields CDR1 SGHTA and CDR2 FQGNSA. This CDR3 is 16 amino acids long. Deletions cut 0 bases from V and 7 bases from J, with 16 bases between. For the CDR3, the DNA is TGTGCCAGCAGCTTAGCTGGGTTTGGGGCTTTCCAGCCCCAGCATTTT. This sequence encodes CASSLAGFGAFQPQHF.

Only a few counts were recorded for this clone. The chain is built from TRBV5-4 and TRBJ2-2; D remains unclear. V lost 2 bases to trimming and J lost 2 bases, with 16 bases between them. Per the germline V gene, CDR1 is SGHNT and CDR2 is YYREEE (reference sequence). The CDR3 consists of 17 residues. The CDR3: CASSLRVGSLNTGELFF. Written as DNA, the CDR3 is TGTGCCAGCAGCTTACGGGTGGGCTCCCTTAACACCGGGGAGCTGTTTTTT.

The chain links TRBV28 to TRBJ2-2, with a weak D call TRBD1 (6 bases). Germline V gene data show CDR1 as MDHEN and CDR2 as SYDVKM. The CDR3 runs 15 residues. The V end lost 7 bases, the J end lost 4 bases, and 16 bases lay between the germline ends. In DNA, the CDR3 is TGTGCCAGCACCCTGGACAGACGATCCACCGGGGAGCTGTTTTTT. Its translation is CASTLDRRSTGELFF.

The CDR3 reads CASSGTSSLQETQYF. The CDR3 region has the DNA TGTGCCAGCAGTGGGACTAGCAGCCTCCAAGAGACCCAGTACTTC. The chain has TRBV25-1 and TRBJ2-5, with TRBD2 matching 8 bases. Unmatched junction bases numbered 5, after V lost 4 bases and J lost 1 base. Germline CDR1 and CDR2: MGHDK and SYGVNS. The CDR3 is 15 amino acids.

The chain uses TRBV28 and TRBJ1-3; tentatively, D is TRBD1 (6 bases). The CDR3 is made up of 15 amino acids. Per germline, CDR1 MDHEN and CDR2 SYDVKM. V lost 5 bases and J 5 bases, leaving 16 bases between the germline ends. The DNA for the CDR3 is TGTGCCAGCAGTACTCCGGGGGGGCCGCGAAACACCATATATTTT. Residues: CASSTPGGPRNTIYF.

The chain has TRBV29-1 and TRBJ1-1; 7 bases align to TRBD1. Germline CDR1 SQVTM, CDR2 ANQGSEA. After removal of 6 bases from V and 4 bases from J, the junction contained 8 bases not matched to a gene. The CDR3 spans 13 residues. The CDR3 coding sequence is TGCAGCGTCCGAGGGGGCCAGGCCACTGAAGCTTTCTTT. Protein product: CSVRGGQATEAFF.

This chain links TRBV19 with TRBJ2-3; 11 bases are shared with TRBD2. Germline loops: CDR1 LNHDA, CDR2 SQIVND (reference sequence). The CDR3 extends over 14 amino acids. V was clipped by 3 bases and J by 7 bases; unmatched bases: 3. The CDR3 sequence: CASSISGGVNTQYF. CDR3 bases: TGTGCCAGTAGTATTAGCGGGGGGGTTAATACGCAGTATTTT.

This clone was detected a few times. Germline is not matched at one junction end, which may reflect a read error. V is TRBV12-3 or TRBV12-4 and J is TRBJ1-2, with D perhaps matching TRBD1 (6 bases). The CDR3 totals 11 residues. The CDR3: CASNMGGTLSF. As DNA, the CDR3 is TGTGCCAGCAACATGGGGGGGACACTCTCCTTC.

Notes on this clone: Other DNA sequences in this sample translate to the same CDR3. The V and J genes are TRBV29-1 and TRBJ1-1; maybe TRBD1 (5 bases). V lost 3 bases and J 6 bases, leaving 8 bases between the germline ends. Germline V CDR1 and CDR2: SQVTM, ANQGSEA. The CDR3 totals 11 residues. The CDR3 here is CSVEGGAEAFF. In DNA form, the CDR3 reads TGCAGCGTTGAGGGGGGTGCTGAAGCTTTCTTT.